This entry lists 3 T cell receptor beta chains sequenced from one sample in a study of cytomegalovirus exposure and HLA in healthy donors. It was with 60 Vbeta and 13 Jbeta primers that the PCR ran. Here immunoSEQ multiplex PCR was the method, and the copy in TCRdb shows in-frame clones only, minus some. The table includes 150,000 or so clones, around 72% detected once. The sequencing sample was made of PBMCs. The receptors derive from a female donor in good health and CMV-seronegative.

This clone was seen more than once but under ten times. The gene calls are TRBV5-1 and TRBJ2-1, with 13 bases identical to TRBD2. V was pared by 3 bases and J by 5 bases, with 11 bases of the junction left unmatched. From germline, CDR1 is SGHRS and CDR2 YFSETQ. The length of the CDR3 is 18 residues. CDR3 nucleotide sequence: TGCGCCAGCAGCTCGGGACTAGCGGGGTGGTCTCCTGACAATGAGCAGTTCTTC. Amino acids: CASSSGLAGWSPDNEQFF.

V is TRBV15 and J is TRBJ2-2; 8 bases are a match to TRBD1. The CDR3 covers 16 residues. V lost 1 base and J lost 5; bases outside the gene matches: 6. The germline gives CDR1 LNHNV, CDR2 YYDKDF (reference sequence). The chain's CDR3 is CATSRGQGASTGELFF. In DNA form, the CDR3 reads TGTGCCACCAGCAGAGGTCAGGGGGCGAGTACCGGGGAGCTGTTTTTT.

This clone occurred a few times. The rearrangement joins TRBV28 to TRBJ2-7; 14 bases align to TRBD2. This CDR3 has 16 residues. V was pared by 11 bases and J by 12 bases, with 21 bases of the junction left unmatched. Germline-derived CDR1 and CDR2 are MDHEN and SYDVKM. The CDR3 DNA reads as TGTGCCGCATCTACTGAAGGGGATGGGACTAGCGGGAGAGGGTACTTC. This gives the protein CAASTEGDGTSGRGYF.